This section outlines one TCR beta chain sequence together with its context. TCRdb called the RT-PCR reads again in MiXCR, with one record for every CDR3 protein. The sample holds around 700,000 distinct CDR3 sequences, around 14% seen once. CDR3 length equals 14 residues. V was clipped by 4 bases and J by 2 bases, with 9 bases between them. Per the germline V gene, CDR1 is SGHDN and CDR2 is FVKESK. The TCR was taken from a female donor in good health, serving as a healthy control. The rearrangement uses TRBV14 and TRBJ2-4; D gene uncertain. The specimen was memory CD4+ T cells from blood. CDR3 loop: CASSPGWTKNIQYF. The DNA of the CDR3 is TGTGCCAGCAGCCCTGGCTGGACCAAAAACATTCAGTACTTC.